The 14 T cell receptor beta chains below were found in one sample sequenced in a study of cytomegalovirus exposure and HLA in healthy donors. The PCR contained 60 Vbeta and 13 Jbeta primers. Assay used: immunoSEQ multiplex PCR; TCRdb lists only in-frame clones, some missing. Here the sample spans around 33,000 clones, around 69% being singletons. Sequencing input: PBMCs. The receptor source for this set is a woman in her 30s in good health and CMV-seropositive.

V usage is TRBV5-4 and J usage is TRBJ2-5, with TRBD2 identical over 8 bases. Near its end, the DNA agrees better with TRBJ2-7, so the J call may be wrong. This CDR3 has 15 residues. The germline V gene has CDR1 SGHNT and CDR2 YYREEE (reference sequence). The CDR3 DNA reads TGTGCCAGCAGCTTGGTGGGGACTAGGACGGGCGAGCAGTACTTC. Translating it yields CASSLVGTRTGEQYF.

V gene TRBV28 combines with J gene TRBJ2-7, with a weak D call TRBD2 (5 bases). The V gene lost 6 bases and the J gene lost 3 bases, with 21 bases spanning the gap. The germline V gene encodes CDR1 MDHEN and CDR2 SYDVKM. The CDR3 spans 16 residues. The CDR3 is CASRGISPGSVYEQYF. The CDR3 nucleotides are TGTGCCAGCAGGGGAATAAGCCCGGGTAGCGTCTACGAGCAGTACTTC.

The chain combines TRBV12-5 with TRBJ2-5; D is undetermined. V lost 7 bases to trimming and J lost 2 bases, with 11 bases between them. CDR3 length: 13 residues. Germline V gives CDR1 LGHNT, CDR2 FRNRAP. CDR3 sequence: CASARWAQETQYF. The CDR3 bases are TGTGCTAGTGCCCGCTGGGCGCAAGAGACCCAGTACTTC.

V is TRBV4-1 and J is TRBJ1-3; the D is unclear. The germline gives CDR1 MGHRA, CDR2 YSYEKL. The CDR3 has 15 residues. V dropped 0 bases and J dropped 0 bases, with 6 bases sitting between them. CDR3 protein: CASSQDSSSGNTIYF. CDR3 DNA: TGCGCCAGCAGCCAAGATTCCAGCTCTGGAAACACCATATATTTT.

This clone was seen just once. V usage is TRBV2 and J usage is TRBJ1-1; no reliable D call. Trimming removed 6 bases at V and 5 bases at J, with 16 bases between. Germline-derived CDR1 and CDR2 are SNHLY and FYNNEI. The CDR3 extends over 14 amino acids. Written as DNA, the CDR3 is TGTGCCAGCAGGGAGACTGAGAGCTGGACTGAAGCTTTCTTT. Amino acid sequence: CASRETESWTEAFF. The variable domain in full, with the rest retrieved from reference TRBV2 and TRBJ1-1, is EPEVTQTPSHQVTQMGQEVILRCVPISNHLYFYWYRQILGQKVEFLVSFYNNEISEKSEIFDDQFSVERPDGSNFTLKIRSTKLEDSAMYFCASRETESWTEAFFGQGTRLTVV.

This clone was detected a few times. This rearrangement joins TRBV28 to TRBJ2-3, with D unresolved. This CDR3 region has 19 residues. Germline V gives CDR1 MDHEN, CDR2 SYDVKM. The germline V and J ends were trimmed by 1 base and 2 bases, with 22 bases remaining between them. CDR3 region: CASSLSRTYSRRHTDTQYF. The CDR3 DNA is TGTGCCAGCAGTTTATCGCGTACTTACTCACGGCGGCACACAGATACGCAGTATTTT.

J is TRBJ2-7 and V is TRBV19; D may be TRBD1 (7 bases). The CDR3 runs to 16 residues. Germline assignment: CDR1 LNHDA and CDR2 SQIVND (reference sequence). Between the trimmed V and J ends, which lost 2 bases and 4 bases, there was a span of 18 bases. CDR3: CASSIPGTAGGYEQYF. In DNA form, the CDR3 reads TGTGCCAGTAGTATACCCGGGACAGCGGGTGGATACGAGCAGTACTTC.

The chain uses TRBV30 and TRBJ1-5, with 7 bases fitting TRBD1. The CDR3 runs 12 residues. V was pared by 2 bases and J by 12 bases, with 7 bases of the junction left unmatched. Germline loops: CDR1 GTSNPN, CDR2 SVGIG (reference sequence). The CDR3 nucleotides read TGTGCCTGGAGTTATGTAGGGGGCGGCCAGCATTTT. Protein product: CAWSYVGGGQHF. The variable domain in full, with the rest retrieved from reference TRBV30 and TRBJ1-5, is SQTIHQWPATLVQPVGSPLSLECTVEGTSNPNLYWYRQAAGRGLQLLFYSVGIGQISSEVPQNLSASRPQDRQFILSSKKLLLSDSGFYLCAWSYVGGGQHFGDGTRLSIL.

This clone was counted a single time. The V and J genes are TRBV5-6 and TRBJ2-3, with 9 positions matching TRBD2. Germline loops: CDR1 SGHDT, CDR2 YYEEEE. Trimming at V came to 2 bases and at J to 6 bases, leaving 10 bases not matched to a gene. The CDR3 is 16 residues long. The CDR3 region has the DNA TGTGCCAGCAGCTTTCCTAGCGGGGCCCGCGGGGATACGCAGTATTTT. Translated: CASSFPSGARGDTQYF. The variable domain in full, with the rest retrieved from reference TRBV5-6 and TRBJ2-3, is DAGVTQSPTHLIKTRGQQVTLRCSPKSGHDTVSWYQQALGQGPQFIFQYYEEEERQRGNFPDRFSGHQFPNYSSELNVNALLLGDSALYLCASSFPSGARGDTQYFGPGTRLTVL.

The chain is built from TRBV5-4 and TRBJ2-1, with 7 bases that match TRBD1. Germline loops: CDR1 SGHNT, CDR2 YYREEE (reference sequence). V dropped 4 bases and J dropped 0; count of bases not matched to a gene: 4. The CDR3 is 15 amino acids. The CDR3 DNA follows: TGTGCCAGCAGCCCGACAGGGCGCTCCTACAATGAGCAGTTCTTC. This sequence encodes CASSPTGRSYNEQFF. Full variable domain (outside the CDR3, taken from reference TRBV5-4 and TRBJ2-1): ETGVTQSPTHLIKTRGQQVTLRCSSQSGHNTVSWYQQALGQGPQFIFQYYREEENGRGNFPPRFSGLQFPNYSSELNVNALELDDSALYLCASSPTGRSYNEQFFGPGTRLTVL.

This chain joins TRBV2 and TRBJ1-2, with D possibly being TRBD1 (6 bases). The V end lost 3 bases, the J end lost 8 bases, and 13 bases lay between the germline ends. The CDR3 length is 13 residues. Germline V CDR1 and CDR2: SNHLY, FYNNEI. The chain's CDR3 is CASSERGLGGYTF. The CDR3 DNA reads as TGTGCCAGCAGTGAGCGGGGGCTGGGGGGCTACACCTTC.

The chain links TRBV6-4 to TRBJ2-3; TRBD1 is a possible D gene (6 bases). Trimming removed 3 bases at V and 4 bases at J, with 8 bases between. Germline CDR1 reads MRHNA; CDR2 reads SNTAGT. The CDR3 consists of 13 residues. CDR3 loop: CASSDKGADTQYF. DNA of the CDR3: TGTGCCAGCAGTGATAAGGGGGCAGATACGCAGTATTTT.

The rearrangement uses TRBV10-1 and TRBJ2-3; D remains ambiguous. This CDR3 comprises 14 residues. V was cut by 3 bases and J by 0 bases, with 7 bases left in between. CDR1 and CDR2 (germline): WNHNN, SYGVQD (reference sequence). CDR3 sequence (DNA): TGCGCCAGCAGTGACCCAGCGAGCACAGATACGCAGTATTTT. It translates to CASSDPASTDTQYF.

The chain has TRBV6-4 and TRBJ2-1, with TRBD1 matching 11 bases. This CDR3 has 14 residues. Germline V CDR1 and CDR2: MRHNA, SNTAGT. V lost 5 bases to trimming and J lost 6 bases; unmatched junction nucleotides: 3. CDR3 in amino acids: CASSTGTGGNEQFF. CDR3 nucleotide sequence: TGTGCCAGCAGTACCGGGACAGGGGGCAATGAGCAGTTCTTC.